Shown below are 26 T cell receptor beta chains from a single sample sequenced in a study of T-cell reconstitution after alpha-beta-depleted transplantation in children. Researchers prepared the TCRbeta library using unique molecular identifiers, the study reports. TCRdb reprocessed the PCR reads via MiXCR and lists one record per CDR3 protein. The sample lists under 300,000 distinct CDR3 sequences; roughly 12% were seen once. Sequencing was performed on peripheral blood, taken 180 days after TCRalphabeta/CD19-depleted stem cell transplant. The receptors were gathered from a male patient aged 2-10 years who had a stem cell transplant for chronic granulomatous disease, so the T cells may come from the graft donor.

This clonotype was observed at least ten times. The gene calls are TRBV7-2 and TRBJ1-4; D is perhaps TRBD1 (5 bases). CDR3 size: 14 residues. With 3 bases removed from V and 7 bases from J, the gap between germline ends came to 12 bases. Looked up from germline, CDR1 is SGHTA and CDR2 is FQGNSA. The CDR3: CASSFTRDGEKLFF. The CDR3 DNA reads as TGTGCCAGCAGCTTTACCAGGGATGGTGAAAAACTGTTTTTT.

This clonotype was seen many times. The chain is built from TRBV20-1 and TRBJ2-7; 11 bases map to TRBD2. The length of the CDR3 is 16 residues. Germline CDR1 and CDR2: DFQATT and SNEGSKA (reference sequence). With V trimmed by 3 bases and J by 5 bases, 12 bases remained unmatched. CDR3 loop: CSARDSGRALLHEQYF. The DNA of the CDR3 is TGCAGTGCTAGGGATAGCGGGAGGGCCCTACTCCACGAGCAGTACTTC.

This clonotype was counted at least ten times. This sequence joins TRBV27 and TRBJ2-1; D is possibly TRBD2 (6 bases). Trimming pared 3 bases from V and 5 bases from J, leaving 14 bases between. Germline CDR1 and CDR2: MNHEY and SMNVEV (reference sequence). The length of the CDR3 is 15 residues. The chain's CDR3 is CASSFSAGQNNEQFF. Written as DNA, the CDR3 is TGTGCCAGCAGTTTCTCAGCGGGTCAAAACAATGAGCAGTTCTTC.

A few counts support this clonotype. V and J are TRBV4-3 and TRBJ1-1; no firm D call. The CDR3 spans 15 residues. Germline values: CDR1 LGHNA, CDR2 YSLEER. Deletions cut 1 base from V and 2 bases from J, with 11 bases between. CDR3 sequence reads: CASSQGFLVNTEAFF. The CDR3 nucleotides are TGCGCCAGCAGCCAAGGGTTCTTAGTTAACACTGAAGCTTTCTTT.

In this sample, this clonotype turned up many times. The CDR3 sequence is CSVVPHPGTLTRKYGYTF. The CDR3 nucleotides read TGCAGCGTTGTGCCCCACCCCGGGACCCTCACGCGAAAATATGGCTACACCTTC. V gene TRBV29-1 combines with J gene TRBJ1-2, with D possibly TRBD1 on 5 matching bases. The germline CDR1 and CDR2 sequences are SQVTM and ANQGSEA. The CDR3 is 18 residues long. The germline V and J ends were trimmed by 4 bases and 5 bases, with 29 bases remaining between them.

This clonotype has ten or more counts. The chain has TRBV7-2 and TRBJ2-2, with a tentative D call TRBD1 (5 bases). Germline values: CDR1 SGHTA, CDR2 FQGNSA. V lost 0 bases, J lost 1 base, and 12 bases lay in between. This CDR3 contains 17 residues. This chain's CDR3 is CASSLAPMGQNTGELFF. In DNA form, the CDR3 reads TGTGCCAGCAGCTTAGCCCCCATGGGGCAGAACACCGGGGAGCTGTTTTTT.

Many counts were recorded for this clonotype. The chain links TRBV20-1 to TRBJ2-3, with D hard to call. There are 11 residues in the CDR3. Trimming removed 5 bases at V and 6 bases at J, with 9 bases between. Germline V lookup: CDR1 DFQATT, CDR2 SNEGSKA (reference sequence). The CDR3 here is CSAAPSDTQYF. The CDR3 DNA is TGCAGTGCTGCCCCTTCGGATACGCAGTATTTT.

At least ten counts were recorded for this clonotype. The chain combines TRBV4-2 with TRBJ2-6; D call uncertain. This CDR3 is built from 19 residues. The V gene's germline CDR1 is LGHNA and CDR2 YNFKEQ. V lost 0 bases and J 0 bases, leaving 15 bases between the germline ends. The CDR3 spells CASSQDQASKPSGANVLTF. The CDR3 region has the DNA TGTGCCAGCAGCCAAGATCAGGCCTCGAAGCCCTCTGGGGCCAACGTCCTGACTTTC.

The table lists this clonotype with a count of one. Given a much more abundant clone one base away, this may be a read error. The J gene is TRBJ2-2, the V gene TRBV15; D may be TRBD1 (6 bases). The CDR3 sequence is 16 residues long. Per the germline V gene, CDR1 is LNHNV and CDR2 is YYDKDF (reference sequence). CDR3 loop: CAASRDLDSYTGELFF. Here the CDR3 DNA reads TGTGCCGCCAGCAGAGATTTGGACAGCTACACCGGGGAGCTGTTTTTT.

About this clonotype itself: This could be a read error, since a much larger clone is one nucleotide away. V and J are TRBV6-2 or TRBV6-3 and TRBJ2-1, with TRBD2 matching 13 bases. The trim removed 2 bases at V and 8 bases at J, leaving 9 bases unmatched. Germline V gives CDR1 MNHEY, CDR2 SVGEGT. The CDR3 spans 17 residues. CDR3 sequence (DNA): TGTGCCAGCAGTTACATGGTTTGGACTAGCGGGAGCGATGAGCAGTTCTTC. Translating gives CASSYMVWTSGSDEQFF.

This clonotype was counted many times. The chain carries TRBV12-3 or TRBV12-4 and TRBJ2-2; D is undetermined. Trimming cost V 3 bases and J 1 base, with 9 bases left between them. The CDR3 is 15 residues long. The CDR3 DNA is TGTGCCAGCAGTTTCGGTGCCCTGAACACCGGGGAGCTGTTTTTT. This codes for CASSFGALNTGELFF.

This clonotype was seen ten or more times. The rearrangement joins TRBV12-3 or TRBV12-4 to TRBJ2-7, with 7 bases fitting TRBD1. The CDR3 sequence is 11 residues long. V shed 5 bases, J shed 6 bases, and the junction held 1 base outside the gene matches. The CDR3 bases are TGTGCCAGCAGTCACAGGGGCGAGCAGTACTTC. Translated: CASSHRGEQYF.

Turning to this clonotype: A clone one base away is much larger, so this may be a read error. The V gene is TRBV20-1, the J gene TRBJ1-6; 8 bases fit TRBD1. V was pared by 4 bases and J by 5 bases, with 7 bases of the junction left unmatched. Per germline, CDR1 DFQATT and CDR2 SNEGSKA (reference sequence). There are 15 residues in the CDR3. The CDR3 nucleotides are TGCAGTGCTACCGGGACAGGTCCTCATAATTCACCCCTCCACTTT. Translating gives CSATGTGPHNSPLHF.

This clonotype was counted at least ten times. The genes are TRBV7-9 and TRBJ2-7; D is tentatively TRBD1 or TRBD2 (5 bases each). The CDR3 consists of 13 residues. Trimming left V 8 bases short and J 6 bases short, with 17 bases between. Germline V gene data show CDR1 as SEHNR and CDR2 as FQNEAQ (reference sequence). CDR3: CASRPSRGSEQYF. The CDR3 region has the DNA TGTGCCAGCCGACCGTCCCGGGGCTCCGAGCAGTACTTC.

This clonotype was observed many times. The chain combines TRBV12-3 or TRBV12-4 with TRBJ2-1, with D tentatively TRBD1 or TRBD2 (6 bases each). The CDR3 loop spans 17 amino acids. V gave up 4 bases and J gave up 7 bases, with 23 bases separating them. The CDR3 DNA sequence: TGTGCCAGCAGTTCTAACCGGGGGCTCCTTTTGGAGAATGAGCAGTTCTTC. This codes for CASSSNRGLLLENEQFF.

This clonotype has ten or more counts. CDR3 loop: CASSQGVNEAFF. As DNA, the CDR3 is TGTGCCAGCAGCCAAGGAGTTAATGAAGCTTTCTTT. The rearrangement uses TRBV5-5 and TRBJ1-1, with D uncertain. The CDR3 spans 12 residues. The V end lost 4 bases, the J end lost 7 bases, and 11 bases lay between the germline ends. Germline V lookup: CDR1 SGHKS, CDR2 YYEKEE (reference sequence).

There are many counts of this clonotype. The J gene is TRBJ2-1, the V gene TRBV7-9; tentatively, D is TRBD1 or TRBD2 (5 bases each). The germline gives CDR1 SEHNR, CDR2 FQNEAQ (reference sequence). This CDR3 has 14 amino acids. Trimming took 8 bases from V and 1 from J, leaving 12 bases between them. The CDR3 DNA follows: TGTGCCAGCGGTTTTGGGGGATCCTACAATGAGCAGTTCTTC. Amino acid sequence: CASGFGGSYNEQFF.

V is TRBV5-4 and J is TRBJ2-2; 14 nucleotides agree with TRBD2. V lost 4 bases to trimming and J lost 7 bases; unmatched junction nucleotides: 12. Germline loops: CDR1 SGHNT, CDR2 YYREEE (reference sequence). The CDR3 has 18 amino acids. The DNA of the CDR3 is TGTGCCAGCAGCGTCGGACTAGCGGGAGGTCGCGAGGGCGGGGAGCTGTTTTTT. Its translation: CASSVGLAGGREGGELFF.

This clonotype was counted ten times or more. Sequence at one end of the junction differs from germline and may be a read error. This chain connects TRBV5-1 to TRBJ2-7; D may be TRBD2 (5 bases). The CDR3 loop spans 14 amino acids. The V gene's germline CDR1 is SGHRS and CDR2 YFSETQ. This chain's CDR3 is CASSWTSGGGEQCF. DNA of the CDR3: TGCGCCAGCAGCTGGACGTCCGGAGGAGGAGAGCAGTGCTTC. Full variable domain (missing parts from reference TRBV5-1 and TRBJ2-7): KAGVTQTPRYLIKTRGQQVTLSCSPISGHRSVSWYQQTPGQGLQFLFEYFSETQRNKGNFPGRFSGRQFSNSRSEMNVSTLELGDSALYLCASSWTSGGGEQCFGPGTRLTVT.

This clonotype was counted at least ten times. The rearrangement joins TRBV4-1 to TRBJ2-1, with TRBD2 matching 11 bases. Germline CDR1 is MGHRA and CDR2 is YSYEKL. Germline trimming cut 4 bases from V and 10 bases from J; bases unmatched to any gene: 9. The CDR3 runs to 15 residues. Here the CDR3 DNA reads TGCGCCAGCAGCCGCCAAGGAGTAGCGGGAGGGGAGCAGTTCTTC. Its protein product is CASSRQGVAGGEQFF.

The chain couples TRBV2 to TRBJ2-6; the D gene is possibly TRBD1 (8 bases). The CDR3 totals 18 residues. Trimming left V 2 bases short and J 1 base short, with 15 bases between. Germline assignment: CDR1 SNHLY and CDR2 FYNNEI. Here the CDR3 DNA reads TGTGCCAGCAGTGAAAGGACAGGGCGGGGGTCTGGGGCCAACGTCCTGACTTTC. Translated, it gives CASSERTGRGSGANVLTF.

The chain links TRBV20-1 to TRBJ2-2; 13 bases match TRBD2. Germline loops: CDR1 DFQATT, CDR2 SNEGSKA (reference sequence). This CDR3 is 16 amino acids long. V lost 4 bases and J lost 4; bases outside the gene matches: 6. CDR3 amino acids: CSANPGTSGITGELFF. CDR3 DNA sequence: TGCAGTGCTAATCCCGGGACTAGCGGGATCACCGGGGAGCTGTTTTTT.

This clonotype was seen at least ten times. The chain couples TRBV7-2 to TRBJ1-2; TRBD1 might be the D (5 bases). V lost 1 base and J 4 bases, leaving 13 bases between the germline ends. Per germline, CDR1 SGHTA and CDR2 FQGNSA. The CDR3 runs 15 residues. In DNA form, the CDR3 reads TGTGCCAGCAGCTTAGTAGTCTTTCAGGGCTATGGCTACACCTTC. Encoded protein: CASSLVVFQGYGYTF.

CDR3 residues: CAISEYQETQYF. Written as DNA, the CDR3 is TGTGCCATCAGTGAGTACCAAGAGACCCAGTACTTC. V is TRBV10-3 and J is TRBJ2-5; D is unresolved. Per the germline V gene, CDR1 is ENHRY and CDR2 is SYGVKD. The ends were cut back, 1 base at V and 0 bases at J, with 0 bases in the middle. The CDR3 runs to 12 residues.

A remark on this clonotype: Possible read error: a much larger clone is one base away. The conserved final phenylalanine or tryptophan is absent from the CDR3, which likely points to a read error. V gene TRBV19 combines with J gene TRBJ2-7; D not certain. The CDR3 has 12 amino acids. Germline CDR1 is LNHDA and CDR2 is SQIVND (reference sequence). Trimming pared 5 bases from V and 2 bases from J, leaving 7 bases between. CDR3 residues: CASSGLPYEQYL. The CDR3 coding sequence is TGTGCCAGTAGTGGCCTCCCCTACGAGCAGTACCTC.

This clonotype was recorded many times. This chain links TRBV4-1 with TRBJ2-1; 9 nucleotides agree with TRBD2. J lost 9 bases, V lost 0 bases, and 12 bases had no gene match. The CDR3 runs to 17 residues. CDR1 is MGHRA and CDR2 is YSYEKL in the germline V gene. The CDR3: CASSQDTSGGSRGEQFF. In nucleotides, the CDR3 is TGCGCCAGCAGCCAAGATACCAGCGGGGGGAGCAGGGGTGAGCAGTTCTTC.